One sample yielded the 27 T cell receptor beta chains listed below, sequenced in a study of cytomegalovirus exposure and HLA in healthy donors. The repertoire was sequenced with immunoSEQ multiplex PCR; TCRdb's copy has only in-frame clones and lacks some. The sample lists approximately 98,000 clones; under 97% were seen once. The sample was PBMCs. These receptors all come from a woman aged 18-29 years in good health and CMV-seronegative.

This chain uses TRBV4-1 with TRBJ1-1; a possible D gene is TRBD1 (5 bases). V dropped 6 bases and J dropped 1 base, with 12 bases sitting between them. CDR1 and CDR2 (germline): MGHRA, YSYEKL. The CDR3 is 14 amino acids. The CDR3 is CASRGLLRNTEAFF. CDR3 bases: TGCGCCAGCAGGGGACTACTCCGGAACACTGAAGCTTTCTTT.

This chain links TRBV15 with TRBJ2-2, with 8 bases fitting TRBD2. CDR3 length: 15 residues. V dropped 3 bases and J dropped 7; count of bases not matched to a gene: 7. Germline loops: CDR1 LNHNV, CDR2 YYDKDF (reference sequence). The CDR3 sequence is CATSRLAGSVGELFF. DNA of the CDR3: TGTGCCACCAGCAGGTTAGCGGGGTCGGTCGGGGAGCTGTTTTTT.

The V and J genes are TRBV7-6 and TRBJ2-1, with 10 bases fitting TRBD2. CDR3 length: 16 amino acids. The V gene's germline CDR1 is SGHVS and CDR2 FNYEAQ. Germline trimming cut 1 base from V and 1 base from J; bases unmatched to any gene: 1. CDR3 sequence reads: CASSLGSGGSYNEQFF. For the CDR3, the DNA is TGTGCCAGCAGCTTAGGTAGCGGGGGGTCCTACAATGAGCAGTTCTTC.

This chain uses TRBV6-1 with TRBJ2-7, with D possibly being TRBD1 (6 bases). V lost 3 bases to trimming and J lost 3 bases, with 18 bases between them. CDR1 and CDR2 from the germline V gene are MNHNS and SASEGT. The CDR3 loop spans 16 amino acids. The CDR3 here is CASSDWDTTISYEQYF. The CDR3, as DNA: TGTGCCAGCAGTGATTGGGACACGACGATAAGCTACGAGCAGTACTTC.

V and J are TRBV6-6 and TRBJ2-3; D might be TRBD1 (6 bases). The CDR3 covers 16 residues. V lost 6 bases and J 0 bases, leaving 16 bases between the germline ends. CDR1 and CDR2 from the germline V gene are MNHNY and SVGAGI (reference sequence). The CDR3 DNA reads as TGTGCCAGCAGGCCTACCCAAGGGGGAAGCACAGATACGCAGTATTTT. Protein product: CASRPTQGGSTDTQYF.

The gene calls are TRBV11-2 and TRBJ2-5; 13 bases are a match to TRBD2. Germline values: CDR1 SGHAT, CDR2 FQNNGV. CDR3 length: 15 amino acids. The V gene end was trimmed by 5 bases and the J gene end by 4 bases; junction bases not matched to a gene: 4. The CDR3 DNA follows: TGTGCCAGCAGCCCAGGACTAGCGGGGGCAGAGACCCAGTACTTC. Translating it yields CASSPGLAGAETQYF.

The chain uses TRBV9 and TRBJ2-2; D possibly corresponds to TRBD1 (5 bases). The CDR3 is made up of 14 amino acids. Germline CDR1 reads SGDLS; CDR2 reads YYNGEE. Deletions cut 5 bases from V and 3 bases from J, with 11 bases between. In nucleotides, the CDR3 is TGTGCCAGCAGTGTATCGACAGACACCGGGGAGCTGTTTTTT. Protein product: CASSVSTDTGELFF.

This clone has only a few counts. The chain employs TRBV7-2 and TRBJ1-5, with TRBD1 matching 8 bases. CDR3 length: 14 amino acids. Germline assignment: CDR1 SGHTA and CDR2 FQGNSA. J lost 13 bases, V lost 5 bases, and 13 bases had no gene match. The CDR3 region is CASSPTGQGPKQHF. DNA of the CDR3: TGTGCCAGCAGCCCTACTGGACAGGGCCCGAAACAGCATTTT.

This sequence joins TRBV28 and TRBJ1-1; no firm D call. Germline V CDR1 and CDR2: MDHEN, SYDVKM. The V end was cut by 3 bases, the J end by 7 bases, with 12 bases between. CDR3 length: 13 amino acids. The CDR3 sequence: CASSLELSFEAFF. The DNA for the CDR3 is TGTGCCAGCAGTTTGGAGTTGAGCTTTGAAGCTTTCTTT.

The J gene is TRBJ2-5, the V gene TRBV2, with a weak D call TRBD1 (6 bases). The CDR3 totals 16 residues. Trimming took off 5 bases at V and 2 bases at J, with 18 bases between the two ends. Germline loops: CDR1 SNHLY, CDR2 FYNNEI. CDR3 DNA sequence: TGTGCCAGCAGTCGTAGGTCGGGACATCTACAAGAGACCCAGTACTTC. As protein: CASSRRSGHLQETQYF.

The rearrangement links TRBV16 to TRBJ2-2, with a tentative D call TRBD1 (5 bases). The V end was cut by 1 base, the J end by 0 bases, with 6 bases between. In germline, CDR1 is KGHSY, CDR2 FQNENV. This CDR3 is built from 15 residues. For the CDR3, the DNA is TGTGCCAGCAGCCAATTGACAGCGAACACCGGGGAGCTGTTTTTT. Translating gives CASSQLTANTGELFF.

The chain carries TRBV27 and TRBJ2-2, with 8 bases aligning to TRBD1. Germline V gene data show CDR1 as MNHEY and CDR2 as SMNVEV (reference sequence). The ends lost 7 bases at V and 5 bases at J; junction bases unmatched: 12. The CDR3 is 16 amino acids. The CDR3 coding sequence is TGTGCCAGCAACCGAGGGGCAGGGGGCGCGACCGGGGAGCTGTTTTTT. It is translated as CASNRGAGGATGELFF.

This clone has only one observation. This chain links TRBV7-2 with TRBJ2-5, with D possibly matching TRBD2 (5 bases). CDR1 and CDR2 (germline): SGHTA, FQGNSA. This CDR3 region has 13 residues. V lost 8 bases and J lost 4, with 14 bases in between. CDR3 in amino acids: CASGREGGETQYF. CDR3 nucleotide sequence: TGTGCCAGCGGACGGGAAGGTGGAGAGACCCAGTACTTC.

The rearrangement joins TRBV4-3 to TRBJ2-1, with unresolved D. This CDR3 spans 13 amino acids. Germline V lookup: CDR1 LGHNA, CDR2 YSLEER. V lost 4 bases and J lost 8, with 12 bases in between. The CDR3 DNA reads TGCGCCAGCAGCCTCGGTAGGAGCGATGAGCAGTTCTTC. Its protein is CASSLGRSDEQFF.

The J gene is TRBJ2-2, the V gene TRBV5-1; no firm D call. The CDR3 has 15 amino acids. V lost 0 bases and J 4 bases, leaving 10 bases between the germline ends. Germline V gene lookup returns CDR1 SGHRS and CDR2 YFSETQ. CDR3 amino acids: CASSLVVSGTGELFF. The CDR3 bases are TGCGCCAGCAGCTTGGTGGTTAGTGGCACCGGGGAGCTGTTTTTT.

This clone has just one count. V is TRBV7-9 and J is TRBJ2-2, with a weak D call TRBD1 (5 bases). The V and J ends lost 3 bases and 2 bases respectively, with 13 bases between them. CDR3 size: 16 residues. Looked up from germline, CDR1 is SEHNR and CDR2 is FQNEAQ (reference sequence). CDR3 in DNA: TGTGCCAGCAGCTTGTCAGGGTTAAGTAACACCGGGGAGCTGTTTTTT. It encodes CASSLSGLSNTGELFF. The variable domain in full, with the rest retrieved from reference TRBV7-9 and TRBJ2-2, is DTGVSQNPRHKITKRGQNVTFRCDPISEHNRLYWYRQTLGQGPEFLTYFQNEAQLEKSRLLSDRFSAERPKGSFSTLEIQRTEQGDSAMYLCASSLSGLSNTGELFFGEGSRLTVL.

The chain uses TRBV11-3 and TRBJ2-7, with 10 bases fitting TRBD1. This CDR3 contains 16 residues. CDR1 SGHNT and CDR2 YENEEA come from the germline V gene. CDR3 DNA sequence: TGTGCTTACCAGACCTACCCCGGGACAGGGGCGTACGAGCAGTACTTC. Translating it yields CAYQTYPGTGAYEQYF.

V usage is TRBV4-1 and J usage is TRBJ1-4, with 7 bases identical to TRBD1. This CDR3 is built from 12 residues. With 2 bases clipped from V and 14 bases from J, the junction kept 5 bases outside the gene matches. Germline values: CDR1 MGHRA, CDR2 YSYEKL. CDR3 amino acids: CASSQSGQVLFF. The CDR3 DNA follows: TGCGCCAGCAGCCAATCCGGACAGGTCCTGTTTTTT.

The gene calls are TRBV7-8 and TRBJ2-1, with 10 bases fitting TRBD2. The junction had 4 bases not matched to a gene; V was cut back by 4 bases and J by 7 bases. This CDR3 contains 14 residues. CDR1 is SGHVS and CDR2 is FQNEAQ in the germline V gene. The CDR3 sequence: CASSYPGLANEQFF. CDR3 coding DNA: TGTGCCAGCAGCTACCCGGGACTAGCGAATGAGCAGTTCTTC.

This chain connects TRBV4-1 to TRBJ1-1; weak D call: TRBD1 (5 bases). V dropped 1 base and J dropped 2 bases, with 20 bases sitting between them. Germline V CDR1 and CDR2: MGHRA, YSYEKL. The CDR3 sequence is 18 residues long. The CDR3 coding sequence is TGCGCCAGCAGCCAAGTCTTGGGGCAGGCCCTCTCTAACACTGAAGCTTTCTTT. Its protein product is CASSQVLGQALSNTEAFF.

The chain joins TRBV6-1 to TRBJ2-3; 11 nucleotides agree with TRBD2. The CDR3 sequence is 14 residues long. V was pared by 2 bases and J by 8 bases, with 3 bases of the junction left unmatched. Germline values: CDR1 MNHNS, CDR2 SASEGT. The CDR3: CASSERLAGSTQYF. DNA for the CDR3: TGTGCCAGCAGTGAACGACTAGCGGGGAGTACGCAGTATTTT.

The V gene is TRBV4-3, the J gene TRBJ1-6, with D maybe TRBD1 (5 bases). The CDR3 has 15 residues. V was trimmed by 0 bases and J by 7 bases, leaving 10 bases between them. Per the germline V gene, CDR1 is LGHNA and CDR2 is YSLEER. As DNA, the CDR3 is TGCGCCAGCAGCCAAGATTACCAGGGCAATTCACCCCTCCACTTT. This gives the protein CASSQDYQGNSPLHF.

This chain links TRBV6-5 with TRBJ1-2, with D possibly being TRBD1 (5 bases). Trimming cost V 10 bases and J 4 bases, with 16 bases left between them. CDR1 is MNHEY, CDR2 SVGAGI, per germline. This CDR3 has 13 residues. CDR3 sequence (DNA): TGTGCCACCACGACGGGGGGTGTCTATGGCTACACCTTC. Amino acid sequence: CATTTGGVYGYTF.

The gene calls are TRBV6-5 and TRBJ2-1; a weak D match, TRBD1 (5 bases). The CDR3 is 16 residues long. Germline V lookup: CDR1 MNHEY, CDR2 SVGAGI. V lost 2 bases and J 0 bases, leaving 11 bases between the germline ends. CDR3 amino acids: CASSYEAGPSYNEQFF. CDR3 bases: TGTGCCAGCAGTTACGAGGCAGGGCCCTCCTACAATGAGCAGTTCTTC.

This rearrangement joins TRBV19 to TRBJ2-7, with D perhaps matching TRBD1 (6 bases). CDR3 length: 14 amino acids. Per the germline V gene, CDR1 is LNHDA and CDR2 is SQIVND (reference sequence). With 0 bases removed from V and 4 bases from J, the gap between germline ends came to 10 bases. This CDR3 is CASSIDTGWYEQYF. For the CDR3, the DNA is TGTGCCAGTAGTATAGATACAGGGTGGTACGAGCAGTACTTC.

The chain joins TRBV30 to TRBJ1-4; a possible D gene is TRBD1 (6 bases). V was pared by 7 bases and J by 8 bases, with 17 bases between. Germline lookup yields CDR1 GTSNPN and CDR2 SVGIG (reference sequence). The CDR3 has 13 amino acids. CDR3 sequence: CASTLGQLEKLFF. Here the CDR3 DNA reads TGTGCCTCCACCCTAGGACAGTTAGAAAAACTGTTTTTT.

This clone has a handful of counts. The V and J genes are TRBV6-1 and TRBJ2-7; 12 bases match TRBD2. CDR1 MNHNS and CDR2 SASEGT come from the germline V gene. Unmatched junction bases numbered 0, after V lost 2 bases and J lost 1 base. The CDR3 covers 15 residues. CDR3 DNA: TGTGCCAGCAGTGAAACTAGCGGGGGGTCCTACGAGCAGTACTTC. It specifies CASSETSGGSYEQYF.